This TCR beta chain comes out of a study of a mutant IDH1 vaccine in newly diagnosed glioma (dated by TCRdb to 2020 to 2022). For context, the study as a whole: Patients received eight vaccinations in weeks 1, 3, 5, 7, 11, 15, 19 and 23, corresponding to visits V03 through V10. Vaccination started 4-6 weeks after radiotherapy alone, or was given together with temozolomide cycles in the groups whose treatment included chemotherapy. Of the roughly 30 treated patients, about 62% were male and approximately 38% were female, and the mean age was roughly 40 years. Before enrollment, patients had received standard therapy of radiotherapy alone, temozolomide alone, or radiochemotherapy with temozolomide; most received the combination. Peripheral blood samples were drawn at six visits, namely V03 (baseline), V05, V07, V10, V12 and V13. For exploratory analyses, under 30 treated patients had longitudinal TCRB deep sequencing done wherever samples were available.

Measured from the cysteine to the phenylalanine, the CDR3 is 15 residues long. The read is trimmed to its CDR3 DNA, 45 bases read in frame from base 1. Taken from the germline V gene, the CDR1 and CDR2 loops are SNHLY and FYNNEI. Trimming takes 4 bases off V and 2 bases off J; junction bases not matched to a gene: 8. The library was obtained by the immunoSEQ multiplex PCR assay. Rearranged TCR beta chain sequences were amplified using the hsTCRB Kit according to the manufacturer's protocol. Sequencing of TCRB libraries was carried out on an Illumina MiSeq. Turning to the authors' computational methods: The kit vendor's proprietary platform handled demultiplexing, trimming and gene mapping. TCRdb limited this immuneACCESS table to in-frame rearrangements with V and J called. A share of clones is missing; checked studies link under half to unresolved V genes, and the rest is unexplained. That table furnishes V, J and clone size, whereas the DNA furnished D and trimming. A total of tens of thousands of clones appear in this sample, roughly 89% of them only once. The ten largest account for 4.5% to 6% of the sample.

This sample's time point label indicates: week 11, during vaccination. Every vaccine dose consisted of 300 ug of a 20-mer mutant IDH1 peptide in Montanide, administered subcutaneously together with topical imiquimod. Donors had newly diagnosed WHO grade 3 or 4 IDH1-mutant astrocytomas with loss of nuclear ATRX. The samples were drawn from NOA16, a multicentre, single-arm, open-label phase I trial in Germany that tested a mutant IDH1 peptide vaccine in humans for the first time. The DNeasy Blood and Tissue Kit was used to extract genomic DNA from EDTA blood for TCRB sequencing. With respect to this clone: Its antigen specificity is not known. Per-base qualities were not stored, and no clone one base away is much larger.

Overall study outcomes, separate from this receptor: Immune responses induced by the vaccine were seen in around 93% of patients across multiple MHC alleles. No apparent relationship was observed between pseudoprogression and alterations in the top peripheral T cell clonotypes detected by TCRB sequencing. Availability determined which PBMC samples were chosen for TCRB deep sequencing. According to the authors, sample limitations meant that analyses of patient blood samples could not be reproduced.

The chain employs TRBV2 and TRBJ2-7, with TRBD2 identical over 7 junction bases. This TCR was recovered from a woman in her thirties or forties with glioma. Sequenced here: PBMCs, sampled from a glioma patient whose treatment included an IDH1 peptide vaccine. Read as DNA, the sequence is TGTGCCAGCAGTGGGGGGGGTTTTGAAACCTACGAGCAGTACTTC. This encodes CASSGGGFETYEQYF. The variable domain in full, with residues beyond the CDR3 obtained from the reference TRBV2 and TRBJ2-7 genes, is EPEVTQTPSHQVTQMGQEVILRCVPISNHLYFYWYRQILGQKVEFLVSFYNNEISEKSEIFDDQFSVERPDGSNFTLKIRSTKLEDSAMYFCASSGGGFETYEQYFGPGTRLTVT.